The entry below gives a single T cell receptor (beta chain) sequence along with its context. Its antigen is undetermined. This sample is drawn from a study of cytomegalovirus exposure and HLA in healthy donors. The study ran its PCR with 60 Vbeta and 13 Jbeta primers. Sequenced by immunoSEQ multiplex PCR; TCRdb stores in-frame clones only, minus some. Among just over 150,000 clones listed, roughly 81% were seen once. Overall study results and limits: Most TCR sequences were uncommon, yet certain public TCRs appeared in many donors.

This CDR3 comprises 16 residues. Germline trimming cut 0 bases from V and 2 bases from J; bases unmatched to any gene: 1. The germline gives CDR1 SGDLS, CDR2 YYNGEE. The TCR sequence derives from a man between 18 and 29 years old in good health and CMV-seropositive. V gene TRBV9 combines with J gene TRBJ2-6; 8 bases fit TRBD1. The specimen was PBMCs. The CDR3 DNA reads as TGTGCCAGCAGCGTAGGGGACAGGCCTGGGGCCAACGTCCTGACTTTC. This gives the protein CASSVGDRPGANVLTF.